This passage covers 21 T cell receptor beta chains from one sample sequenced in a study of human thymus T cells. This table comes from immunoSEQ multiplex PCR, and its TCRdb copy is limited to in-frame clones, with some not included. This sample carries about 46,000 clones, roughly 94% of them seen once, and the ten largest clones take 0.15% to 0.2%. The sample comprised blood. These receptors all come from a girl under three years old with a congenital heart defect but otherwise immunologically healthy.

The rearrangement uses TRBV29-1 and TRBJ1-2, with D maybe TRBD1 (6 bases). V shed 3 bases and J shed 11 bases, with 16 bases lying between them. Germline assignment: CDR1 SQVTM and CDR2 ANQGSEA. The CDR3 totals 12 residues. The CDR3 DNA reads TGCAGCGTTGACGCCCCCACAGGGCGTTACACCTTC. Its translation is CSVDAPTGRYTF.

The rearrangement links TRBV5-1 to TRBJ2-3; D is unclear. The CDR3 length is 15 residues. Germline V gene data show CDR1 as SGHRS and CDR2 as YFSETQ. V was pared by 0 bases and J by 2 bases, with 10 bases between. The CDR3 bases are TGCGCCAGCAGCTTGGGGGCCCTGCCCACAGATACGCAGTATTTT. It translates to CASSLGALPTDTQYF.

The V gene is TRBV11-2, the J gene TRBJ1-2, with 9 bases matching TRBD1. Losses at the gene ends were 3 bases for V and 4 bases for J; bases not matched to a gene: 3. This CDR3 is built from 14 residues. Per germline, CDR1 SGHAT and CDR2 FQNNGV. The CDR3 nucleotides read TGTGCCAGCAGCTTCGACAGGGGGGGCTATGGCTACACCTTC. It specifies CASSFDRGGYGYTF.

The V and J genes are TRBV18 and TRBJ1-1; 8 bases are a match to TRBD1. Germline V CDR1 and CDR2: KGHSH, LQKENI. The CDR3 has 14 amino acids. Germline trimming cut 3 bases from V and 4 bases from J; bases unmatched to any gene: 4. CDR3 region: CASSPDRAGTEAFF. As DNA, the CDR3 is TGTGCCAGCTCACCGGACAGGGCCGGCACTGAAGCTTTCTTT.

The chain links TRBV6-4 to TRBJ1-4, with D hard to call. Trimming left V 2 bases short and J 8 bases short, with 12 bases between. The CDR3 has 14 residues. Per the germline V gene, CDR1 is MRHNA and CDR2 is SNTAGT. The CDR3 spells CASSDNRTVEKLFF. CDR3 coding DNA: TGTGCCAGCAGTGACAACCGAACCGTCGAAAAACTGTTTTTT.

The chain couples TRBV30 to TRBJ1-4, with D possibly matching TRBD1 (6 bases). The CDR3 length is 12 residues. Germline V CDR1 and CDR2: GTSNPN, SVGIG (reference sequence). The germline V and J ends were trimmed by 7 bases and 6 bases, with 12 bases remaining between them. The CDR3 nucleotides read TGTGCCTCGAGGGGGTCGGATGAAAAACTGTTTTTT. Amino acid sequence: CASRGSDEKLFF.

The chain couples TRBV25-1 to TRBJ2-7; D might be TRBD1 (6 bases). CDR1 MGHDK and CDR2 SYGVNS come from the germline V gene. The V end was cut by 4 bases, the J end by 9 bases, with 19 bases between. The CDR3 is 14 amino acids. CDR3 nucleotide sequence: TGTGCCAGCAGTGCCGCCGGGACACAAGTTGGGCAGTACTTC. Translating gives CASSAAGTQVGQYF.

The V call is TRBV5-1, the J call TRBJ2-7, with 11 bases aligning to TRBD2. This CDR3 has 20 amino acids. J lost 1 base, V lost 5 bases, and 20 bases had no gene match. Germline assignment: CDR1 SGHRS and CDR2 YFSETQ. CDR3 in DNA: TGCGCCAGCAGTCACCAAACCGGGACTAGCGGAATATTGGGATCCTACGAGCAGTACTTC. Protein: CASSHQTGTSGILGSYEQYF.

The rearrangement links TRBV7-6 to TRBJ2-1; 10 bases align to TRBD2. V shed 0 bases and J 6 bases; nucleotides not matched to a gene: 2. Germline values: CDR1 SGHVS, CDR2 FNYEAQ. The CDR3 loop spans 15 amino acids. CDR3 sequence reads: CASSLAPSGSNEQFF. CDR3 DNA: TGTGCCAGCAGCTTAGCCCCTAGCGGGAGCAATGAGCAGTTCTTC.

This clone has a single count. The CDR3 sequence is CASSYWGGSLHF. Here the CDR3 DNA reads TGTGCCAGCAGTTACTGGGGAGGGTCCCTCCACTTT. The chain links TRBV6-5 to TRBJ1-6; no reliable D call. This CDR3 region has 12 residues. Germline loops: CDR1 MNHEY, CDR2 SVGAGI. Trimming pared 1 base from V and 14 bases from J, leaving 9 bases between.

The rearrangement links TRBV28 to TRBJ2-5; D is unresolved. Trimming removed 1 base from V and 5 bases from J, with 17 bases in between. The CDR3 totals 16 residues. Per germline, CDR1 MDHEN and CDR2 SYDVKM. CDR3 region: CASSLFGFSPTETQYF. The DNA for the CDR3 is TGTGCCAGCAGTTTATTCGGGTTCTCCCCGACGGAGACCCAGTACTTC.

The gene calls are TRBV28 and TRBJ2-5, with unresolved D. Germline CDR1 MDHEN, CDR2 SYDVKM. The CDR3 sequence is 12 residues long. Between the trimmed V and J ends, which lost 6 bases and 6 bases, there was a span of 11 bases. Here the CDR3 reads CASSRSTKTQYF. CDR3 DNA: TGTGCCAGCAGCCGTAGTACGAAGACCCAGTACTTC. The complete variable domain, with remaining parts taken from reference TRBV28 and TRBJ2-5, reads DVKVTQSSRYLVKRTGEKVFLECVQDMDHENMFWYRQDPGLGLRLIYFSYDVKMKEKGDIPEGYSVSREKKERFSLILESASTNQTSMYLCASSRSTKTQYFGPGTRLLVL.

V usage is TRBV5-8 and J usage is TRBJ1-2, with unresolved D. This CDR3 is built from 15 residues. Germline V CDR1 and CDR2: SGHTS, YDEGEE. V gave up 3 bases and J gave up 4 bases, with 16 bases separating them. The CDR3 nucleotides are TGTGCCAGCAGCTCTATATTTACGGATTTCTATGGCTACACCTTC. This translates into CASSSIFTDFYGYTF.

The chain carries TRBV7-9 and TRBJ1-3; D unclear. V was pared by 0 bases and J by 0 bases, with 9 bases between. Germline loops: CDR1 SEHNR, CDR2 FQNEAQ (reference sequence). There are 16 residues in the CDR3. The CDR3 nucleotides are TGTGCCAGCAGCTTAGCCCCGATGGGCTCTGGAAACACCATATATTTT. Its translation is CASSLAPMGSGNTIYF.

The chain carries TRBV7-6 and TRBJ2-5, with a possible D match to TRBD2 (5 bases). The V gene lost 2 bases and the J gene lost 3 bases, with 10 bases spanning the gap. The germline V gene encodes CDR1 SGHVS and CDR2 FNYEAQ. The CDR3 covers 14 residues. Here the CDR3 reads CASSLSGLKETQYF. The CDR3 bases are TGTGCCAGCAGCTTATCAGGACTTAAAGAGACCCAGTACTTC.

The CDR3 DNA reads as TGTGCCAGCAGCTTGAGGGCGGCGGGGTCCTACGAGCAGTACTTC. It encodes CASSLRAAGSYEQYF. The chain combines TRBV7-8 with TRBJ2-7; perhaps TRBD2 as D (6 bases). Germline CDR1 reads SGHVS; CDR2 reads FQNEAQ. There are 15 residues in the CDR3. Trimming removed 3 bases at V and 1 base at J, with 13 bases between.

The chain couples TRBV4-2 to TRBJ1-1, with D uncertain. V was shortened by 0 bases and J by 1 base, with 12 bases between the two germline ends. Germline lookup yields CDR1 LGHNA and CDR2 YNFKEQ. This CDR3 region has 16 residues. CDR3 sequence (DNA): TGTGCCAGCAGCCAAGATCGGGGTCGCAGGAACACTGAAGCTTTCTTT. It codes for CASSQDRGRRNTEAFF.

This rearrangement joins TRBV7-2 to TRBJ2-7; 11 bases match TRBD1. Germline CDR1 is SGHTA and CDR2 is FQGNSA. This CDR3 is 15 amino acids long. V lost 5 bases to trimming and J lost 3 bases; unmatched junction nucleotides: 6. CDR3 sequence: CASSQGQGAYYEQYF. CDR3 nucleotide sequence: TGTGCCAGCAGCCAAGGACAGGGGGCCTACTACGAGCAGTACTTC.

The rearrangement joins TRBV7-2 to TRBJ2-3; tentative D call: TRBD1 (6 bases). The V gene's germline CDR1 is SGHTA and CDR2 FQGNSA. V was clipped by 1 base and J by 3 bases, with 14 bases between them. This CDR3 is built from 16 residues. The CDR3 DNA reads as TGTGCCAGCAGCTTAGGCAGGGGAGTATCAACAGATACGCAGTATTTT. This translates into CASSLGRGVSTDTQYF.

The V and J genes are TRBV29-1 and TRBJ2-7; 14 bases map to TRBD2. This CDR3 is built from 14 residues. J lost 6 bases, V lost 4 bases, and 5 bases had no gene match. The germline gives CDR1 SQVTM, CDR2 ANQGSEA. The CDR3 reads CSVGGTSGSSEQYF. The CDR3 DNA is TGCAGCGTTGGGGGGACTAGCGGGAGTAGCGAGCAGTACTTC.

This chain joins TRBV29-1 and TRBJ2-1; D gene uncertain. CDR1 and CDR2 from the germline V gene are SQVTM and ANQGSEA. With 3 bases removed from V and 4 bases from J, the gap between germline ends came to 10 bases. The CDR3 has 13 residues. Here the CDR3 reads CSVDRFFYNEQFF. The CDR3 coding sequence is TGCAGCGTTGACAGGTTTTTTTACAATGAGCAGTTCTTC.